This TCR beta chain originates from a study of T cells after yellow fever vaccination (dated by TCRdb to between 2017 and 2020). With regard to the full study: Libraries from fractions with low cell numbers were prepared with the SMART-Seq v4 Ultra Low Input RNA kit. To follow T-cell clones before and after both primary and booster YFV17D yellow fever vaccination, bulk TCR alpha and beta repertoires underwent longitudinal sequencing. Two healthy male donors, one aged 18 to 30 and one aged 30 to 40 years, were included in the cohort. Blood was collected at multiple timepoints before and after primary and secondary immunization, and bulk PBMC replicates and cell subsets were isolated.

This clonotype was seen a handful of times. The clone's antigen remains unknown. The record has no base qualities; no much larger clone is one base away. The sample's treatment or condition label, in plain terms: live attenuated yellow fever vaccine strain. At each blood-draw timepoint, two biological replicates of bulk PBMCs were collected. A standard Ficoll-Paque protocol was used to isolate PBMCs from peripheral blood. TriZol was used to extract RNA from bulk PBMCs, from CD4 and CD8 fractions, and from dextramer-positive and dextramer-negative fractions. Overall study outcomes, separate from this receptor: Only a couple of donors were included in the study, so the extent to which the findings can be generalized is limited. After the booster, most of the clones that had expanded following primary vaccination were detected again (roughly 96% of CD4 and around 87% of CD8), which suggests that memory was broadly maintained. Computational filtering was required because FACS-sorted repertoires could contain abundant contaminating clonotypes from the bulk population. A small fraction of clonotypes showed up in both the CD4 and CD8 compartments, probably as a result of convergent recombination. Compared with the primary T-cell response, the secondary T-cell response was faster but weaker, reaching its peak on day 5 rather than on day 15.

TCR cDNA was synthesized by 5'RACE template switching, which introduced a universal primer site and unique molecular identifiers. Priming for cDNA synthesis came from both the TCR alpha and TCR beta constant segments. Two PCR steps were used to amplify libraries, with sample barcodes and sequencing adapters being added in the second step. Sequencing of libraries was done on Illumina HiSeq 2500 (2x100 bp) or NovaSeq (2x150 bp). The published analysis was carried out like this. Reads were demultiplexed and collapsed into UMI consensus sequences with MIGEC, and V(D)J alignment was performed with MiXCR. Using edgeR on replicate PBMC samples, clonotypes were called vaccine-responding if FDR was below 0.01 and the log2 fold change was above 5 up to day 15. Each bulk clonotype received a CD4 or CD8 identity based on whether the sequenced CD4 or CD8 repertoire contained that clonotype at higher abundance. Clones were called with MiXCR by TCRdb after fastp trimmed the public reads at Q25, and only in-frame beta chains were retained. Every distinct CDR3 protein forms one entry, paired with its most common genes and DNA. TCRdb's processing, not the study's, gives the V and J calls here. The sample table lists some 550,000 distinct CDR3 sequences, about 19% of them with a count of one. The ten largest clones represent approximately 15% of the sample.

V is shortened by 6 bases, J by 2 bases, and the region joining them spans 19 bases. The CDR3 holds 17 amino acids from the cysteine to the phenylalanine. Only CDR3 DNA remains: 51 bases, in frame from the first base. This clonotype was obtained from a man in his thirties or forties who received the YFV17D yellow fever vaccine. Source: PBMCs, taken 15 days after the yellow fever booster vaccination. This chain is built from TRBV23-1 and TRBJ2-2, and perhaps TRBD2 as D gene, on 5 matching bases. TRBV23-1 is an open reading frame, and its role is uncertain. The CDR3 has the sequence CASSLPQLVTNTGELFF. The nucleotide sequence is given as TGCGCCAGCAGCCTCCCCCAACTAGTCACTAACACCGGGGAGCTGTTTTTT.